This passage covers 27 T cell receptor beta chains from one sample sequenced in a study of low-dose radiotherapy and immunotherapy resistance in tumors. Time point noted: before trial treatment. TCRs were amplified for around 20 PCR cycles with a constant-region primer and V-primer adapter. TCRdb processed the reads anew with MiXCR; each CDR3 protein has one entry. This sample has about 47,000 distinct CDR3 sequences; approximately 12% occur once, and the top ten carry approximately 6.2%. The sample in question was PBMCs, obtained before treatment. The receptors were sampled from a female donor with ovarian cancer.

This clonotype was observed many times. This chain connects TRBV7-2 to TRBJ2-1; no definite D call. V was pared by 1 base and J by 9 bases, with 4 bases between. The CDR3 has 11 amino acids. Germline CDR1 SGHTA, CDR2 FQGNSA. The CDR3 region is CASSLVLEQFF. CDR3 nucleotide sequence: TGTGCCAGCAGCTTAGTTCTTGAGCAGTTCTTC.

Ten or more counts support this clonotype. A read error may produce the germline difference seen at one junction end. The gene calls are TRBV29-1 and TRBJ1-2; D unresolved. The CDR3 extends over 8 amino acids. CDR1 is SQVTM and CDR2 is ANQGSEA in the germline V gene. The DNA for the CDR3 is TGCAGCGTTGACTCGGTCTTTTTC. Its protein product is CSVDSVFF.

This clonotype has at least ten counts. The chain joins TRBV6-2 or TRBV6-3 to TRBJ1-1; unclear D gene. Germline CDR1 MNHEY, CDR2 SVGEGT. This CDR3 region has 10 residues. Trimming cost V 5 bases and J 9 bases, with 7 bases left between them. The chain's CDR3 is CASSDWKAFF. For the CDR3, the DNA is TGTGCCAGCAGTGACTGGAAAGCTTTCTTT.

This clonotype was picked up many times. The chain links TRBV28 to TRBJ2-1; tentative D call: TRBD1 (6 bases). This CDR3 comprises 13 residues. The V gene lost 2 bases and the J gene lost 8 bases, with 10 bases spanning the gap. CDR1 is MDHEN and CDR2 is SYDVKM in the germline V gene. The CDR3 spells CASSLNRAHEQFF. DNA for the CDR3: TGTGCCAGCAGTTTAAACAGGGCCCATGAGCAGTTCTTC.

This clonotype has at least ten counts. The genes are TRBV28 and TRBJ1-3; D is possibly TRBD1 (6 bases). V shed 4 bases and J shed 11 bases, with 24 bases lying between them. The CDR3 is made up of 16 amino acids. CDR1 MDHEN and CDR2 SYDVKM come from the germline V gene. The CDR3 region is CASSSSSTGGRGAIYF. The CDR3 DNA reads as TGTGCCAGCAGTTCATCCTCGACAGGCGGACGAGGCGCCATATATTTT.

This clonotype was recorded once. This likely traces to a read error, being one base from a far larger clone. This chain connects TRBV10-3 to TRBJ1-5; no firm D call. The CDR3 is 14 residues long. V dropped 6 bases and J dropped 1 base, with 10 bases sitting between them. Germline V gene lookup returns CDR1 ENHRY and CDR2 SYGVKD. The CDR3 DNA sequence: TGTGCCATCAGCTTAGATGGCAGCAATCAGCCCCAGCATTTT. It yields the protein CAISLDGSNQPQHF.

This clonotype showed up many times. The gene calls are TRBV5-1 and TRBJ1-1; 8 bases line up with TRBD1. Trimming took 4 bases from V and 8 from J; bases not matched to a gene: 7. Germline CDR1 is SGHRS and CDR2 is YFSETQ. This CDR3 has 13 amino acids. The CDR3 coding sequence is TGCGCCAGCAGCCAGGGACAGGAAGGCGAAGCTTTCTTT. Translating gives CASSQGQEGEAFF.

The sample holds many counts of this clonotype. The genes are TRBV7-2 and TRBJ2-2; 7 bases map to TRBD1. The ends lost 6 bases at V and 1 base at J; junction bases unmatched: 2. The CDR3 is 14 residues long. CDR1 and CDR2 (germline): SGHTA, FQGNSA. The CDR3, as DNA: TGTGCCAGCAGTAGACAGGGGAACACCGGGGAGCTGTTTTTT. Its translation is CASSRQGNTGELFF.

This clonotype came up many times. The rearrangement links TRBV29-1 to TRBJ2-1; D is perhaps TRBD1 (6 bases). There are 12 residues in the CDR3. Germline V gives CDR1 SQVTM, CDR2 ANQGSEA. Deletions cut 2 bases from V and 7 bases from J, with 9 bases between. CDR3 sequence reads: CSVELTGNEQFF. In nucleotides, the CDR3 is TGCAGCGTTGAACTAACAGGGAATGAGCAGTTCTTC.

The sample holds many counts of this clonotype. The CDR3 nucleotides read TGTGCCAGCAAACCAGGAGGGGGGCGCACAGATACGCAGTATTTT. It codes for CASKPGGGRTDTQYF. This sequence joins TRBV7-2 and TRBJ2-3; possibly TRBD1 or TRBD2 for D (6 bases each). The CDR3 length is 15 residues. Germline loops: CDR1 SGHTA, CDR2 FQGNSA. V was clipped by 7 bases and J by 1 base, with 15 bases between them.

This clonotype was counted at least ten times. This chain links TRBV6-8 with TRBJ2-7; possible D gene TRBD1, 6 bases. This CDR3 spans 13 amino acids. V lost 6 bases and J lost 7, with 16 bases in between. The germline V gene has CDR1 MNHGY and CDR2 SAAAGT. The CDR3 DNA sequence: TGTGCCAGCAGGGCAGGGGCAGGCGGGGAGCAGTACTTC. This encodes CASRAGAGGEQYF.

This clonotype has just a few counts. This sequence joins TRBV12-3 or TRBV12-4 and TRBJ1-1; D is unclear. V lost 7 bases, J lost 7 bases, and 16 bases lay in between. This CDR3 is 13 amino acids long. CDR3 bases: TGTGCCAGCACCCATGGCTCAGGCGTTGAAGCTTTCTTT. Amino acid sequence: CASTHGSGVEAFF.

The table lists this clonotype with many counts. The rearrangement uses TRBV27 and TRBJ1-1; D is unresolved. The length of the CDR3 is 11 residues. V gave up 4 bases and J gave up 3 bases, with 3 bases separating them. Germline assignment: CDR1 MNHEY and CDR2 SMNVEV (reference sequence). The DNA of the CDR3 is TGTGCCAGCAGTTCCTACACTGAAGCTTTCTTT. This encodes CASSSYTEAFF.

This clonotype was seen repeatedly, ten times or more. The V and J genes are TRBV27 and TRBJ2-7; D gene uncertain. This CDR3 comprises 18 residues. The germline gives CDR1 MNHEY, CDR2 SMNVEV (reference sequence). Trimming left V 5 bases short and J 4 bases short, with 27 bases between. The CDR3 DNA sequence: TGTGCCAGCAGTCTCCAGTCTCCCCGTTCCCTGGGCCTGTACGAGCAGTACTTC. Encoded protein: CASSLQSPRSLGLYEQYF.

This clonotype was recorded many times. V is TRBV10-3 and J is TRBJ2-1; D is undetermined. CDR1 and CDR2 from the germline V gene are ENHRY and SYGVKD. The CDR3 spans 15 residues. The ends were cut back, 4 bases at V and 0 bases at J, with 10 bases in the middle. CDR3 sequence: CAISGGGSSYNEQFF. The CDR3 DNA follows: TGTGCCATCAGTGGGGGTGGAAGCTCCTACAATGAGCAGTTCTTC.

This clonotype was counted many times. The chain joins TRBV2 to TRBJ1-2; 7 positions agree with TRBD1. J gave up 4 bases and V 7 bases, and 9 bases lay outside the gene matches. This CDR3 has 14 residues. Germline CDR1 SNHLY, CDR2 FYNNEI. The CDR3 DNA sequence: TGTGCCAGCACTCGCGAGGCAGGGGGCTATGGCTACACCTTC. Its protein is CASTREAGGYGYTF.

This clonotype was recorded at least ten times. This chain connects TRBV30 to TRBJ1-1; D gene ambiguous. Germline V gene sequence: CDR1 GTSNPN, CDR2 SVGIG (reference sequence). The CDR3 length is 11 residues. The ends were cut back, 2 bases at V and 11 bases at J, with 12 bases in the middle. Written as DNA, the CDR3 is TGTGCCTGGAGTAGCCACCCGAGGGCTTTCTTT. Residues: CAWSSHPRAFF.

V gene TRBV7-9 combines with J gene TRBJ2-7, with D perhaps matching TRBD2 (6 bases). Per germline, CDR1 SEHNR and CDR2 FQNEAQ (reference sequence). V shed 3 bases and J shed 0 bases, with 9 bases lying between them. The CDR3 consists of 14 residues. CDR3 bases: TGTGCCAGCAGCTTGGCGGGGCCCTCCTACGAGCAGTACTTC. It specifies CASSLAGPSYEQYF. The full variable domain, in which reference TRBV7-9 and TRBJ2-7 provide the parts outside the CDR3, is DTGVSQNPRHKITKRGQNVTFRCDPISEHNRLYWYRQTLGQGPEFLTYFQNEAQLEKSRLLSDRFSAERPKGSFSTLEIQRTEQGDSAMYLCASSLAGPSYEQYFGPGTRLTVT.

This clonotype showed up many times. The chain joins TRBV9 to TRBJ2-7; 7 nucleotides line up with TRBD2. Germline-derived CDR1 and CDR2 are SGDLS and YYNGEE. With V trimmed by 4 bases and J by 3 bases, 7 bases remained unmatched. This CDR3 is built from 14 residues. CDR3 amino acids: CASSPTGGYYEQYF. CDR3 in DNA: TGTGCCAGCAGCCCAACGGGAGGTTACTACGAGCAGTACTTC.

This clonotype was detected ten times or more. V is TRBV19 and J is TRBJ1-5; a possible D gene is TRBD1 (5 bases). Trimming removed 0 bases at V and 6 bases at J, with 18 bases between. The CDR3 runs to 17 residues. Germline V gives CDR1 LNHDA, CDR2 SQIVND (reference sequence). CDR3 DNA: TGTGCCAGTAGTATAGAAGCGCCGGGCAGGGTTCGTCAGCCCCAGCATTTT. Protein sequence: CASSIEAPGRVRQPQHF.

Note on this clonotype: A far bigger clonotype differs at one base, so this is likely a read error. The gene calls are TRBV10-2 and TRBJ2-1; 9 bases match TRBD1. Germline CDR1 reads WSHSY; CDR2 reads SAAADI. J gave up 10 bases and V 6 bases, and 7 bases lay outside the gene matches. The CDR3 spans 13 residues. CDR3 coding DNA: TGCGCCAGCAGCGGGACAGGGCAATACGAGCAGTTCTTC. Translating it yields CASSGTGQYEQFF.

The table lists this clonotype with many counts. This chain connects TRBV12-3 or TRBV12-4 to TRBJ2-7, with 9 positions matching TRBD2. This CDR3 contains 15 residues. Germline trimming cut 5 bases from V and 2 bases from J; bases unmatched to any gene: 7. Here the CDR3 reads CASSPTRGGAYEQYF. The DNA of the CDR3 is TGTGCCAGCAGTCCAACTCGCGGGGGGGCCTACGAGCAGTACTTC.

This clonotype was counted only a few times. A far larger clone is one base from this, pointing to a likely read error. The chain joins TRBV24-1 to TRBJ2-7, with TRBD2 identical over 12 bases. CDR1 KGHDR and CDR2 SFDVKD come from the germline V gene. This CDR3 is built from 17 residues. The ends lost 5 bases at V and 7 bases at J; junction bases unmatched: 14. CDR3 region: CATSASGGAWDYNEQYF. For the CDR3, the DNA is TGTGCCACCAGTGCTAGCGGGGGGGCTTGGGATTACAATGAGCAGTACTTC.

This clonotype was counted ten times or more. V gene TRBV30 combines with J gene TRBJ1-1; 9 nucleotides agree with TRBD1. J gave up 6 bases and V 0 bases, and 5 bases lay outside the gene matches. This CDR3 contains 14 residues. Germline CDR1 is GTSNPN and CDR2 is SVGIG (reference sequence). The CDR3 coding sequence is TGTGCCTGGAGTGTACAGGGGGCTCGCTCTGAAGCTTTCTTT. Protein sequence: CAWSVQGARSEAFF.

This clonotype was picked up many times. The rearrangement uses TRBV28 and TRBJ2-2, with 8 bases aligning to TRBD1. Germline loops: CDR1 MDHEN, CDR2 SYDVKM. This CDR3 has 15 residues. V dropped 5 bases and J dropped 4; count of bases not matched to a gene: 6. The CDR3 nucleotides are TGTGCCAGCAGTCGCCGGACAGGGCTCACCGGGGAGCTGTTTTTT. Its translation: CASSRRTGLTGELFF. Full variable domain (rest looked up from reference TRBV28 and TRBJ2-2): DVKVTQSSRYLVKRTGEKVFLECVQDMDHENMFWYRQDPGLGLRLIYFSYDVKMKEKGDIPEGYSVSREKKERFSLILESASTNQTSMYLCASSRRTGLTGELFFGEGSRLTVL.

In its sample, this clonotype was seen many times. The V call is TRBV5-5, the J call TRBJ2-7; 7 nucleotides agree with TRBD2. The germline CDR1 and CDR2 sequences are SGHKS and YYEKEE (reference sequence). J was trimmed by 10 bases and V by 2 bases; bases with no gene match: 6. The CDR3 sequence is 12 residues long. Here the CDR3 DNA reads TGTGCCAGCAGCTTACCCTTAGCGGGTCAGTACTTC. Translating gives CASSLPLAGQYF. Filled out from reference TRBV5-5 and TRBJ2-7, the complete variable domain reads DAGVTQSPTHLIKTRGQQVTLRCSPISGHKSVSWYQQVLGQGPQFIFQYYEKEERGRGNFPDRFSARQFPNYSSELNVNALLLGDSALYLCASSLPLAGQYFGPGTRLTVT.

The table lists this clonotype with many counts. CDR3 sequence reads: CASSDSGGHEQFF. The CDR3, as DNA: TGTGCCAGCAGTGACTCCGGCGGGCATGAGCAGTTCTTC. This sequence joins TRBV6-4 and TRBJ2-1; tentatively, D is TRBD2 (5 bases). Germline V gives CDR1 MRHNA, CDR2 SNTAGT. Trimming left V 0 bases short and J 8 bases short, with 8 bases between. CDR3 length: 13 residues.